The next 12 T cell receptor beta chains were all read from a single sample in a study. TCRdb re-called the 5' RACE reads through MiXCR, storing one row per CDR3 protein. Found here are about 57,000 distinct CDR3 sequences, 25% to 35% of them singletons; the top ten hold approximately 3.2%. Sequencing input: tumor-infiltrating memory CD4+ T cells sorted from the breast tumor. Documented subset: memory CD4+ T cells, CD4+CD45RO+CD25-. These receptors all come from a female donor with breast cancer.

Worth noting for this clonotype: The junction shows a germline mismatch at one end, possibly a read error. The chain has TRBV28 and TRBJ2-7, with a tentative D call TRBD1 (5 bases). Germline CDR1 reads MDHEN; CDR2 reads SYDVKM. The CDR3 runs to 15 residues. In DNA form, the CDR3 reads TGTGCCAGCAGTTGGCAGGGTGTTGGAGTCTACGAACAGTACTTC. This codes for CASSWQGVGVYEQYF.

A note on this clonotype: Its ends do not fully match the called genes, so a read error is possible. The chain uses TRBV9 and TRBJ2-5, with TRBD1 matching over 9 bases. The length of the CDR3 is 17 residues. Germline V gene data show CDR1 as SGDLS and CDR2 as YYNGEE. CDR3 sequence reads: CASSVEGDREGGETRYF. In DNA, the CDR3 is TGTGCCAGCAGCGTAGAGGGGGACAGGGAAGGCGGAGAGACCCGGTACTTC. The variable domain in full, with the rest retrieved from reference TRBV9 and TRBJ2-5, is DSGVTQTPKHLITATGQRVTLRCSPRSGDLSVYWYQQSLDQGLQFLIQYYNGEERAKGNILERFSAQQFPDLHSELNLSSLELGDSALYFCASSVEGDREGGETRYFGPGTRLLVL.

The CDR3 region is CASSPPQGYGYTF. The DNA for the CDR3 is TGTGCCAGCTCACCACCCCAAGGCTATGGCTACACCTTC. V gene TRBV18 combines with J gene TRBJ1-2; D gene uncertain. With 0 bases removed from V and 4 bases from J, the gap between germline ends came to 6 bases. Per germline, CDR1 KGHSH and CDR2 LQKENI. This CDR3 is 13 amino acids long.

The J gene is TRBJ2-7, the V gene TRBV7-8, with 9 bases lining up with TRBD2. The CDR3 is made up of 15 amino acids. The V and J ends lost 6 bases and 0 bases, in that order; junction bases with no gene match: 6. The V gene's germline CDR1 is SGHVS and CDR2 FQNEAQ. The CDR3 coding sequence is TGTGCCAGCAGTGGGGCGGGAGGGCACTCCTACGAGCAGTACTTC. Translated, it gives CASSGAGGHSYEQYF.

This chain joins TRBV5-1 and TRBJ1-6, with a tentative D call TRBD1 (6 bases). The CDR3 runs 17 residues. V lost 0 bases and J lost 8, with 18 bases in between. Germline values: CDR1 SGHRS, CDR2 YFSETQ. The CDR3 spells CASSLAGHPGVDSPLHF. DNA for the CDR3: TGCGCCAGCAGCTTGGCCGGACACCCAGGGGTGGATTCACCCCTCCACTTT.

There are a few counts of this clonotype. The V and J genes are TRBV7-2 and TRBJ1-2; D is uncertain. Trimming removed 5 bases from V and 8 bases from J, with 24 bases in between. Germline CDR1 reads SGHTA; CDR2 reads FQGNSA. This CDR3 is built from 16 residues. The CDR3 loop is CASSVRAGSVGEGYTF. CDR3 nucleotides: TGTGCCAGCAGCGTAAGGGCGGGATCGGTTGGAGAAGGCTACACCTTC.

The CDR3 protein is CASSPTESSYNEQFF. CDR3 DNA sequence: TGTGCCAGCAGTCCGACGGAGAGCTCCTACAATGAGCAGTTCTTC. The chain has TRBV7-2 and TRBJ2-1, with D uncertain. The V gene lost 6 bases and the J gene lost 0 bases, with 12 bases spanning the gap. The length of the CDR3 is 15 residues. CDR1 and CDR2 (germline): SGHTA, FQGNSA. The whole variable domain, filled in from reference TRBV7-2 and TRBJ2-1, reads GAGVSQSPSNKVTEKGKDVELRCDPISGHTALYWYRQSLGQGLEFLIYFQGNSAPDKSGLPSDRFSAERTGGSVSTLTIQRTQQEDSAVYLCASSPTESSYNEQFFGPGTRLTVL.

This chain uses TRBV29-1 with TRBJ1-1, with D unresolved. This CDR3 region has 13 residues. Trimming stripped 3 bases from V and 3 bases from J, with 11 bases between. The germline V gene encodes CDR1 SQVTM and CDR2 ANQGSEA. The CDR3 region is CSVEEDLYTEAFF. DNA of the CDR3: TGCAGCGTTGAGGAGGATCTGTACACTGAAGCTTTCTTT. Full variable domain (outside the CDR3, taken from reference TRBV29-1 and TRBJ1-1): SAVISQKPSRDICQRGTSLTIQCQVDSQVTMMFWYRQQPGQSLTLIATANQGSEATYESGFVIDKFPISRPNLTFSTLTVSNMSPEDSSIYLCSVEEDLYTEAFFGQGTRLTVV.

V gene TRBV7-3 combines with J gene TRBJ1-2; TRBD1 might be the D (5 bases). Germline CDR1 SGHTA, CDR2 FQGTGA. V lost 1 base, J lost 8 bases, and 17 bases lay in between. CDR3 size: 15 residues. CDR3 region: CASSLNGDPRYGYTF. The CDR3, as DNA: TGTGCCAGCAGCTTAAATGGGGACCCCAGGTACGGCTACACCTTC.

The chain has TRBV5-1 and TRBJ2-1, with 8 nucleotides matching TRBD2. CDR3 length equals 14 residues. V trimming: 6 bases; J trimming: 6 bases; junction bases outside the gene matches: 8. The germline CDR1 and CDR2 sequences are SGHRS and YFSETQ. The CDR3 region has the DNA TGCGCCAGCACAACCGGGACTAGAGGCAATGAGCAGTTCTTC. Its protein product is CASTTGTRGNEQFF.

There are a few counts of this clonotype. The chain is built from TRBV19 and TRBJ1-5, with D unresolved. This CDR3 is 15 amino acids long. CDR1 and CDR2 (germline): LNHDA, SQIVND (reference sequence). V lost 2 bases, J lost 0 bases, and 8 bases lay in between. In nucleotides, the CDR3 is TGTGCCAGTAGTATATCCCCAGATAGCAATCAGCCCCAGCATTTT. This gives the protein CASSISPDSNQPQHF. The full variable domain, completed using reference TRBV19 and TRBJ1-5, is DGGITQSPKYLFRKEGQNVTLSCEQNLNHDAMYWYRQDPGQGLRLIYYSQIVNDFQKGDIAEGYSVSREKKESFPLTVTSAQKNPTAFYLCASSISPDSNQPQHFGDGTRLSIL.

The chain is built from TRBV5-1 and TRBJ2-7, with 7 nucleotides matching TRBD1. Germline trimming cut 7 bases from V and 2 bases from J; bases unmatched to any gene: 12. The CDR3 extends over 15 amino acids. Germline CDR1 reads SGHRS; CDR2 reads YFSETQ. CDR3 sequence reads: CASSIRQGAPYEQYF. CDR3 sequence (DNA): TGCGCCAGCTCCATCCGACAGGGAGCCCCCTACGAGCAGTACTTC.